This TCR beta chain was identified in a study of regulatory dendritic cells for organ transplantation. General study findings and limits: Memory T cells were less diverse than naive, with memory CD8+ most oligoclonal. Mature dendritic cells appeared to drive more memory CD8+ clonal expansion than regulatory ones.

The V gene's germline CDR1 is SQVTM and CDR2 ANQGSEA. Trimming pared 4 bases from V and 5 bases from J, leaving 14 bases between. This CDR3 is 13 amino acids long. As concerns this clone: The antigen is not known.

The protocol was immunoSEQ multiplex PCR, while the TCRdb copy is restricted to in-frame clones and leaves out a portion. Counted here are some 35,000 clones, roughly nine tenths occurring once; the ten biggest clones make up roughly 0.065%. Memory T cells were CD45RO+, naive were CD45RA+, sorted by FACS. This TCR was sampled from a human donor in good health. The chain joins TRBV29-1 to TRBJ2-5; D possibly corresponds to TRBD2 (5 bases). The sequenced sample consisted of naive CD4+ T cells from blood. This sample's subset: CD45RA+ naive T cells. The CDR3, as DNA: TGCAGCGTTGTAACTAGTCCTGGGGAGACCCAGTACTTC. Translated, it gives CSVVTSPGETQYF.